Given below is one T cell receptor (beta chain) in context. The protocol was immunoSEQ multiplex PCR, while the TCRdb copy is restricted to in-frame clones and leaves out a portion. The sample holds some 2.1 million clones, roughly 94% seen once. This sample was taken from a study of shared clonotypes between healthy human individuals. Between the trimmed V and J ends, which lost 1 base and 4 bases, there was a span of 13 bases. Germline V gives CDR1 SEHNR, CDR2 FQNEAQ (reference sequence). This CDR3 has 15 amino acids. The sample taken for sequencing was naive CD4+ T cells sorted from blood. The subset: CD45RA+ positively selected. This receptor was identified in a man aged 18 to 30 in good health. The chain has TRBV7-9 and TRBJ1-2; no clear D gene. CDR3: CASSLEGGIGYGYTF. The CDR3 region has the DNA TGTGCCAGCAGCTTAGAAGGCGGGATTGGCTATGGCTACACCTTC.